This T cell receptor beta chain was recorded in a study of cytotoxic CD8 clonotypes in ibrutinib-treated CLL. Study-wide background: Of a cohort that held ten to twelve relapsed/refractory and roughly 15 treatment-naive patients, about 18 were IGHV unmutated. Complete response was seen in 2 patients and partial in approximately 25; approximately 12 progressed and about 15 stayed remitted after a median 68 months.

Method: immunoSEQ multiplex PCR; TCRdb's copy keeps in-frame clones and lacks some. The table shows about 45,000 clones, with over 50% occurring only once. This CDR3 has 15 residues. Trimming removed 3 bases from V and 7 bases from J; junction bases left unmatched: 5. The germline gives CDR1 SGHRS, CDR2 YFSETQ. Note on this clone: Its antigen remains unknown.

Study findings and constraints: Higher clonality was seen at ibrutinib response and a return toward baseline at progression. The study found baseline clonality above age-matched healthy donors, tracking circulating CD8+ T-cell counts.

The clonotype originates from a human donor with chronic lymphocytic leukemia. V usage is TRBV5-1 and J usage is TRBJ2-2; 11 positions match TRBD1. The specimen was PBMCs, collected after 24 months of ibrutinib treatment. The CDR3 DNA reads TGCGCCAGCAGCTCCTACGGGACAGGGGGCGGGGAGCTGTTTTTT. Its protein product is CASSSYGTGGGELFF.